These 27 T cell receptor beta chains originate from one sample sequenced in a study of chemoradiotherapy in HPV16-positive cancers (dated by TCRdb to 2021 to 2024). The library was generated by the immunoSEQ multiplex PCR assay. TCRdb took over this immuneACCESS table, retaining in-frame rearrangements with V and J assigned. Such tables are incomplete; in checked studies, under half of the missing clones stem from an unresolved V gene, and the remainder is unexplained. The sample data list 17,000 or so clones, and 89% of these were observed just once. The ten biggest clones cover more than 2% of the sample. The sample consisted of blood, taken from a patient who underwent chemoradiotherapy. The source of these receptors is a human donor with HPV-associated anogenital cancer.

This clone was recorded once. J is TRBJ1-1 and V is TRBV27; D is possibly TRBD1 (5 bases). The ends were cut back, 5 bases at V and 0 bases at J, with 16 bases in the middle. The CDR3 runs 16 residues. Germline V lookup: CDR1 MNHEY, CDR2 SMNVEV (reference sequence). CDR3 protein: CASSPRVPNMNTEAFF. The CDR3 nucleotides read TGTGCCAGCAGTCCCAGGGTTCCCAACATGAACACTGAAGCTTTCTTT.

This chain joins TRBV5-4 and TRBJ1-6; D not resolved. This CDR3 is built from 15 residues. With 3 bases removed from V and 7 bases from J, the gap between germline ends came to 14 bases. The germline CDR1 and CDR2 sequences are SGHNT and YYREEE (reference sequence). Here the CDR3 reads CASSSSGSRNSPLHF. The CDR3 coding sequence is TGTGCCAGCAGCTCCTCCGGGAGCCGAAATTCACCCCTCCACTTT.

This clone was observed a single time. The chain couples TRBV28 to TRBJ2-7; the D is unclear. Germline V CDR1 and CDR2: MDHEN, SYDVKM. V was cut by 2 bases and J by 2 bases, with 16 bases left in between. The CDR3 contains 16 residues. CDR3 nucleotide sequence: TGTGCCAGCAGTTTAGACGTCCGGCAAAAGGCCTACGAGCAGTACTTC. It yields the protein CASSLDVRQKAYEQYF.

The chain combines TRBV4-2 with TRBJ2-3; TRBD2 is a possible D gene (6 bases). The CDR3 runs to 14 residues. Per the germline V gene, CDR1 is LGHNA and CDR2 is YNFKEQ. V lost 1 base and J 3 bases, leaving 8 bases between the germline ends. The CDR3 DNA is TGTGCCAGCAGCCAAGCGGGAGCAACAGATACGCAGTATTTT. It yields the protein CASSQAGATDTQYF.

The rearrangement uses TRBV19 and TRBJ2-5; 11 nucleotides match TRBD2. Germline lookup yields CDR1 LNHDA and CDR2 SQIVND (reference sequence). The CDR3 is made up of 15 amino acids. The junction had 3 bases not matched to a gene; V was cut back by 5 bases and J by 1 base. CDR3 amino acids: CASSLAGGLQETQYF. The CDR3 coding sequence is TGTGCCAGTAGTTTAGCGGGAGGGCTCCAAGAGACCCAGTACTTC.

J is TRBJ2-3 and V is TRBV5-1, with TRBD1 matching 10 bases. The CDR3 contains 15 residues. Germline V gene lookup returns CDR1 SGHRS and CDR2 YFSETQ. With V trimmed by 9 bases and J by 5 bases, 12 bases remained unmatched. CDR3 DNA: TGCGCCAACCTCGCTGGGACAGGGGTTGAAGATACGCAGTATTTT. Translating gives CANLAGTGVEDTQYF.

This chain links TRBV11-1 with TRBJ2-5; 8 nucleotides agree with TRBD2. The CDR3 contains 16 residues. CDR1 and CDR2 from the germline V gene are SGHAT and FQDESV (reference sequence). J gave up 1 base and V 5 bases, and 9 bases lay outside the gene matches. The CDR3 nucleotides are TGTGCCAGCAGCCGAGTTCCGGGAGGGGGCCAAGAGACCCAGTACTTC. It translates to CASSRVPGGGQETQYF. Together with reference TRBV11-1 and TRBJ2-5, the CDR3 gives the full variable domain: EAEVAQSPRYKITEKSQAVAFWCDPISGHATLYWYRQILGQGPELLVQFQDESVVDDSQLPKDRFSAERLKGVDSTLKIQPAELGDSAMYLCASSRVPGGGQETQYFGPGTRLLVL.

CDR3 sequence (DNA): TGTGCCAGCAGTTTGGAGGTCCCAGGGAACACCGGGGAGCTGTTTTTT. Translated, it gives CASSLEVPGNTGELFF. The genes are TRBV6-6 and TRBJ2-2; maybe TRBD2 (5 bases). This CDR3 has 16 amino acids. Germline V gene sequence: CDR1 MNHNY, CDR2 SVGAGI (reference sequence). V shed 4 bases and J shed 1 base, with 13 bases lying between them.

The chain employs TRBV10-3 and TRBJ2-3; D is perhaps TRBD2 (5 bases). The CDR3 runs to 16 residues. CDR1 and CDR2 from the germline V gene are ENHRY and SYGVKD. Trimming removed 7 bases at V and 3 bases at J, with 20 bases between. The CDR3 DNA follows: TGTGCCATCAATCTTTTTTCAGCGGAGGTGACAGATACGCAGTATTTT. This translates into CAINLFSAEVTDTQYF.

V and J are TRBV19 and TRBJ1-2; D is unclear. Germline CDR1 LNHDA, CDR2 SQIVND (reference sequence). Trimming took off 7 bases at V and 4 bases at J, with 13 bases between the two ends. This CDR3 is 13 amino acids long. The CDR3 coding sequence is TGTGCCAGTATTCCCCCGGGAGCCTATGGCTACACCTTC. Its protein is CASIPPGAYGYTF.

The V gene is TRBV6-5, the J gene TRBJ2-3; 10 positions match TRBD1. J was trimmed by 8 bases and V by 4 bases; bases with no gene match: 12. In germline, CDR1 is MNHEY, CDR2 SVGAGI. The CDR3 spans 16 residues. CDR3 nucleotide sequence: TGTGCCAGCAGTTCCTCGGGACAGGGGACGTTAGGTACGCAGTATTTT. Protein product: CASSSSGQGTLGTQYF.

This sequence joins TRBV6-4 and TRBJ1-2; D unclear. Trimming left V 3 bases short and J 2 bases short, with 4 bases between. The germline gives CDR1 MRHNA, CDR2 SNTAGT. This CDR3 comprises 12 residues. The CDR3 here is CASSDWNYGYTF. Written as DNA, the CDR3 is TGTGCCAGCAGTGATTGGAACTATGGCTACACCTTC.

This clone was observed a handful of times. The CDR3 coding sequence is TGTGCCAGCAGCTTAGATCGGGGAAGCCATGAGCAGTTCTTC. Translating it yields CASSLDRGSHEQFF. The chain links TRBV11-2 to TRBJ2-1; D may be TRBD2 (5 bases). V was clipped by 0 bases and J by 8 bases, with 11 bases between them. The CDR3 has 14 amino acids. Germline V lookup: CDR1 SGHAT, CDR2 FQNNGV.

This chain uses TRBV5-8 with TRBJ2-1, with D unresolved. The V end lost 5 bases, the J end lost 0 bases, and 12 bases lay between the germline ends. Germline V gene sequence: CDR1 SGHTS, CDR2 YDEGEE. The CDR3 sequence is 15 residues long. The CDR3 reads CASRLPISSYNEQFF. CDR3 DNA sequence: TGTGCCAGCAGGCTTCCGATTAGCTCCTACAATGAGCAGTTCTTC.

V is TRBV7-9 and J is TRBJ1-4; D might be TRBD1 (5 bases). Germline V lookup: CDR1 SEHNR, CDR2 FQNEAQ (reference sequence). The CDR3 consists of 16 residues. V lost 5 bases and J 8 bases, leaving 21 bases between the germline ends. Written as DNA, the CDR3 is TGTGCCAGCAGCACCCGAGGTGCAGGGACGCGGGAAAAACTGTTTTTT. Translated, it gives CASSTRGAGTREKLFF.

The chain uses TRBV18 and TRBJ1-6; D not resolved. The germline V and J ends were trimmed by 2 bases and 6 bases, with 5 bases remaining between them. This CDR3 region has 13 residues. Germline V CDR1 and CDR2: KGHSH, LQKENI. The CDR3, as DNA: TGTGCCAGCTCACCAGGGCCTAATTCACCCCTCCACTTT. This codes for CASSPGPNSPLHF.

This clone turned up a few times. The chain is built from TRBV9 and TRBJ2-3; 8 bases are shared with TRBD2. Germline V gives CDR1 SGDLS, CDR2 YYNGEE. The CDR3 is 15 residues long. V trimming: 7 bases; J trimming: 0 bases; junction bases outside the gene matches: 7. CDR3 loop: CASSTGTSSTDTQYF. As DNA, the CDR3 is TGTGCCAGCTCCACCGGGACTAGTAGCACAGATACGCAGTATTTT. The full variable domain, completed using reference TRBV9 and TRBJ2-3, is DSGVTQTPKHLITATGQRVTLRCSPRSGDLSVYWYQQSLDQGLQFLIQYYNGEERAKGNILERFSAQQFPDLHSELNLSSLELGDSALYFCASSTGTSSTDTQYFGPGTRLTVL.

This chain uses TRBV5-6 with TRBJ1-5, with D perhaps matching TRBD1 (5 bases). Between the trimmed V and J ends, which lost 2 bases and 3 bases, there was a span of 9 bases. This CDR3 comprises 14 residues. Per germline, CDR1 SGHDT and CDR2 YYEEEE. CDR3 nucleotides: TGTGCCAGCAGCTTCCAGACAGACAATCAGCCCCAGCATTTT. It yields the protein CASSFQTDNQPQHF.

The V and J genes are TRBV6-1 and TRBJ1-1; no firm D call. This CDR3 has 12 amino acids. Germline-derived CDR1 and CDR2 are MNHNS and SASEGT. Deletions cut 7 bases from V and 7 bases from J, with 13 bases between. For the CDR3, the DNA is TGTGCCAGCACTGACTTAAACCTTGAAGCTTTCTTT. It specifies CASTDLNLEAFF.

The V and J genes are TRBV6-1 and TRBJ1-1; 7 bases line up with TRBD1. Per germline, CDR1 MNHNS and CDR2 SASEGT. After removal of 8 bases from V and 0 bases from J, the junction contained 3 bases not matched to a gene. The CDR3 consists of 13 residues. CDR3 amino acids: CASGGQLNTEAFF. In DNA, the CDR3 is TGTGCCAGCGGGGGACAGCTGAACACTGAAGCTTTCTTT.

The chain joins TRBV11-2 to TRBJ1-2; tentative D call: TRBD1 (6 bases). V shed 1 base and J shed 2 bases, with 11 bases lying between them. Germline loops: CDR1 SGHAT, CDR2 FQNNGV. This CDR3 is 15 amino acids long. The CDR3 DNA reads TGTGCCAGCAGCTTAGGGCAGGGGATCAACTATGGCTACACCTTC. This gives the protein CASSLGQGINYGYTF.

This clone occurred once. The rearrangement links TRBV7-8 to TRBJ2-3; 10 bases line up with TRBD2. V shed 1 base, J shed 3 bases, and the junction held 1 base outside the gene matches. This CDR3 contains 15 residues. CDR1 is SGHVS, CDR2 FQNEAQ, per germline. The CDR3 reads CASSLELAGTDTQYF. CDR3 sequence (DNA): TGTGCCAGCAGCTTAGAACTAGCGGGGACAGATACGCAGTATTTT.

This clone appeared a single time. The chain joins TRBV7-8 to TRBJ1-1, with no clear D. CDR1 is SGHVS, CDR2 FQNEAQ, per germline. The CDR3 consists of 15 residues. Between the trimmed V and J ends, which lost 4 bases and 5 bases, there was a span of 17 bases. In DNA, the CDR3 is TGTGCCAGCAGCTCCGACAACCCGGCAGAAACTGAAGCTTTCTTT. It translates to CASSSDNPAETEAFF.

This chain joins TRBV5-6 and TRBJ2-5; 7 bases align to TRBD1. The CDR3 totals 14 residues. Germline lookup yields CDR1 SGHDT and CDR2 YYEEEE. Unmatched junction bases numbered 5, after V lost 4 bases and J lost 2 bases. For the CDR3, the DNA is TGTGCCAGCAGCCGAACAGGGGAACAAGAGACCCAGTACTTC. Protein: CASSRTGEQETQYF.

The chain uses TRBV5-8 and TRBJ2-1; D remains unclear. V was cut by 7 bases and J by 3 bases, with 17 bases left in between. The V gene's germline CDR1 is SGHTS and CDR2 YDEGEE. This CDR3 contains 15 residues. Here the CDR3 DNA reads TGTGCCAGCCCCCGGGTGTCTAGTCTCTACAATGAGCAGTTCTTC. Amino acids: CASPRVSSLYNEQFF.

The chain recombines TRBV18 with TRBJ1-2, with 8 positions matching TRBD1. Germline loops: CDR1 KGHSH, CDR2 LQKENI. V shed 5 bases, J shed 4 bases, and the junction held 6 bases outside the gene matches. CDR3 length equals 14 residues. This CDR3 is CASSTPQGAYGYTF. CDR3 sequence (DNA): TGTGCCAGCTCAACTCCCCAGGGGGCCTATGGCTACACCTTC. Complete variable domain (other parts from reference TRBV18 and TRBJ1-2): NAGVMQNPRHLVRRRGQEARLRCSPMKGHSHVYWYRQLPEEGLKFMVYLQKENIIDESGMPKERFSAEFPKEGPSILRIQQVVRGDSAAYFCASSTPQGAYGYTFGSGTRLTVV.

This chain joins TRBV9 and TRBJ1-2; D remains ambiguous. The CDR3 is made up of 15 amino acids. Between the trimmed V and J ends, which lost 0 bases and 4 bases, there was a span of 13 bases. Germline CDR1 is SGDLS and CDR2 is YYNGEE. In DNA form, the CDR3 reads TGTGCCAGCAGCGTAGACCCCAGAACAGTCTATGGCTACACCTTC. Translating it yields CASSVDPRTVYGYTF.